These T cell receptor beta chains were read from a single sample in a study of T cell repertoires in cytomegalovirus infection. Their antigen targets remain unknown. TCRdb re-called the reads through MiXCR, storing one row per CDR3 protein. Among hundreds of thousands of distinct CDR3 sequences listed, approximately 40% were seen once. Material: cultured PBMCs, obtained from culture after CMV antigen stimulation. Receptor source: a human donor in good health (CMV status not recorded). Some clones in this sample may be carry-over from other donors' samples. Both conserved end residues are part of each CDR3. Each record gives: J gene, clone size, D gene, V gene, CDR3 protein, CDR3 DNA. A D gene is named only where the DNA matches it firmly. Clone size, where shown, is once, few, many, or a class for clones that have expanded.

j_gene: TRBJ2-1
abundance: few
d_gene: -
v_gene: TRBV12-3/TRBV12-4
CDR3aa: CASINGESYNEQFF
CDR3nt: TGTGCCAGCATTAACGGGGAGTCCTACAATGAGCAGTTCTTC

j_gene: TRBJ2-5
abundance: -
d_gene: -
v_gene: TRBV11-2
CDR3aa: CASIQRRGVGETQYF
CDR3nt: TGTGCCAGCATCCAGAGGCGCGGAGTGGGGGAGACCCAGTACTTC

j_gene: TRBJ2-3
abundance: -
d_gene: -
v_gene: TRBV7-3
CDR3aa: CASSRFGGPTDTQYF
CDR3nt: TGTGCCAGCAGTCGGTTTGGGGGGCCCACAGATACGCAGTATTTT

j_gene: TRBJ1-2
abundance: many
d_gene: -
v_gene: TRBV7-2
CDR3aa: CASSLFGGNYGYTF
CDR3nt: TGTGCCAGCAGCTTATTTGGGGGCAACTATGGCTACACCTTC

j_gene: TRBJ1-5
abundance: few
d_gene: TRBD1
v_gene: TRBV7-8
CDR3aa: CASSLARQGFSNQPQHF
CDR3nt: TGTGCCAGCAGCTTAGCTAGACAGGGCTTCAGCAATCAGCCCCAGCATTTT

j_gene: TRBJ2-3
abundance: -
d_gene: TRBD2
v_gene: TRBV6-5
CDR3aa: CASTMGLTSTDTQYF
CDR3nt: TGTGCCAGCACCATGGGACTAACTAGCACAGATACGCAGTATTTT

j_gene: TRBJ2-5
abundance: many
d_gene: -
v_gene: TRBV12-3/TRBV12-4
CDR3aa: CASSFAGRETQYF
CDR3nt: TGTGCCAGCAGTTTCGCAGGGCGGGAGACCCAGTACTTC

j_gene: TRBJ2-5
abundance: few
d_gene: TRBD2
v_gene: TRBV11-3
CDR3aa: CASSSGTSDTQETQYF
CDR3nt: TGTGCCAGCAGCTCCGGGACTAGCGACACCCAAGAGACCCAGTACTTC

j_gene: TRBJ2-3
abundance: many
d_gene: -
v_gene: TRBV12-3/TRBV12-4
CDR3aa: CASSFGGPDTQYF
CDR3nt: TGTGCCAGCAGTTTCGGAGGTCCAGATACGCAGTATTTT

j_gene: TRBJ2-3
abundance: once
d_gene: -
v_gene: TRBV7-4
CDR3aa: CASTYQDSRDWAQYF
CDR3nt: TGTGCCAGCACCTACCAAGACTCCCGGGATTGGGCGCAGTATTTT

j_gene: TRBJ2-1
abundance: few
d_gene: -
v_gene: TRBV5-8
CDR3aa: CASSFFEGGSYNEQFF
CDR3nt: TGTGCCAGCAGCTTTTTCGAGGGGGGATCTTACAATGAGCAGTTCTTC

j_gene: TRBJ2-7
abundance: -
d_gene: TRBD1
v_gene: TRBV7-8
CDR3aa: CASSLRGPGQGAYEQYF
CDR3nt: TGTGCCAGCAGCTTACGGGGGCCGGGACAGGGGGCCTACGAGCAGTACTTC

j_gene: TRBJ2-3
abundance: -
d_gene: -
v_gene: TRBV12-3/TRBV12-4
CDR3aa: CASKSSNRGTDTQYF
CDR3nt: TGTGCCAGCAAGTCCTCGAATCGGGGCACAGATACGCAGTATTTT

j_gene: TRBJ2-1
abundance: -
d_gene: TRBD2
v_gene: TRBV5-4
CDR3aa: CASSSRLAGTLDNEQFF
CDR3nt: TGTGCCAGCAGCTCAAGACTAGCGGGAACCCTAGACAATGAGCAGTTCTTC

j_gene: TRBJ1-4
abundance: few
d_gene: -
v_gene: TRBV18
CDR3aa: CASSTFRRLTGANEKLFF
CDR3nt: TGTGCCAGCTCAACGTTCCGGAGGCTTACAGGAGCTAATGAAAAACTGTTTTTT

j_gene: TRBJ2-5
abundance: few
d_gene: TRBD1
v_gene: TRBV7-9
CDR3aa: CASSLWDRVGQETQYF
CDR3nt: TGTGCCAGCAGCTTATGGGACAGGGTGGGCCAAGAGACCCAGTACTTC

j_gene: TRBJ1-1
abundance: -
d_gene: -
v_gene: TRBV7-2
CDR3aa: CASSGSGEPNTEAFF
CDR3nt: TGTGCCAGCAGCGGGTCGGGGGAGCCTAACACTGAAGCTTTCTTT

j_gene: TRBJ2-1
abundance: -
d_gene: TRBD2
v_gene: TRBV7-2
CDR3aa: CAVAGGKYNEQFF
CDR3nt: TGTGCGGTAGCGGGGGGTAAATACAATGAGCAGTTCTTC

j_gene: TRBJ1-4
abundance: few
d_gene: -
v_gene: TRBV11-1
CDR3aa: CASSEQGRDEKLFF
CDR3nt: TGTGCCAGCAGCGAACAGGGACGAGATGAAAAACTGTTTTTT

j_gene: TRBJ2-7
abundance: -
d_gene: TRBD1
v_gene: TRBV27
CDR3aa: CASHQQGARSYEQYF
CDR3nt: TGTGCCAGCCACCAACAGGGGGCGAGATCCTACGAGCAGTACTTC

j_gene: TRBJ2-3
abundance: -
d_gene: TRBD1
v_gene: TRBV2
CDR3aa: CASSEVRAGGRTDTQYF
CDR3nt: TGTGCCAGCAGTGAAGTCCGGGCAGGGGGCCGCACAGATACGCAGTATTTT

j_gene: TRBJ2-2
abundance: few
d_gene: TRBD2
v_gene: TRBV4-3
CDR3aa: CASSPEALAGGHGELFF
CDR3nt: TGCGCCAGCAGCCCGGAGGCACTAGCGGGGGGGCACGGGGAGCTGTTTTTT

j_gene: TRBJ1-4
abundance: few
d_gene: -
v_gene: TRBV7-6
CDR3aa: CASSLARQPTNEKLFF
CDR3nt: TGTGCCAGCAGCTTAGCGCGGCAGCCGACTAATGAAAAACTGTTTTTT

j_gene: TRBJ1-2
abundance: -
d_gene: TRBD1
v_gene: TRBV7-9
CDR3aa: CASSLRDRVGYTF
CDR3nt: TGTGCCAGCAGCTTACGGGACAGGGTTGGCTACACCTTC

j_gene: TRBJ2-7
abundance: few
d_gene: -
v_gene: TRBV7-2
CDR3aa: CASSLGGAGYF
CDR3nt: TGTGCCAGCAGCTTGGGCGGGGCGGGGTACTTC

j_gene: TRBJ1-3
abundance: few
d_gene: -
v_gene: TRBV7-2
CDR3aa: CASSLRVRSGNTIYF
CDR3nt: TGTGCCAGCAGCTTAAGGGTCCGCTCTGGAAACACCATATATTTT

j_gene: TRBJ1-4
abundance: once
d_gene: TRBD1
v_gene: TRBV14
CDR3aa: CANHPDRDNEKLFF
CDR3nt: TGTGCCAATCACCCGGACAGGGATAATGAAAAACTGTTTTTT

j_gene: TRBJ2-7
abundance: -
d_gene: TRBD1
v_gene: TRBV6-5
CDR3aa: CASTQGVPYEQYF
CDR3nt: TGTGCCAGCACACAGGGGGTGCCCTACGAGCAGTACTTC

j_gene: TRBJ2-7
abundance: many
d_gene: TRBD2
v_gene: TRBV7-2
CDR3aa: CASSPPGLSYEQYF
CDR3nt: TGTGCCAGCAGCCCTCCGGGACTATCCTACGAGCAGTACTTC

j_gene: TRBJ2-1
abundance: few
d_gene: TRBD2
v_gene: TRBV6-2/TRBV6-3
CDR3aa: CASRPVGTSFDEQFF
CDR3nt: TGTGCCAGCAGGCCAGTCGGGACTAGCTTCGATGAGCAGTTCTTC

j_gene: TRBJ2-1
abundance: few
d_gene: -
v_gene: TRBV4-1
CDR3aa: CASSQTHNEQFF
CDR3nt: TGCGCCAGCAGCCAGACCCACAATGAGCAGTTCTTC

j_gene: TRBJ2-2
abundance: -
d_gene: -
v_gene: TRBV7-2
CDR3aa: CASSLDTAGLGELFF
CDR3nt: TGTGCCAGCAGCTTAGACACGGCGGGACTCGGGGAGCTGTTTTTT

j_gene: TRBJ2-7
abundance: few
d_gene: -
v_gene: TRBV20-1
CDR3aa: CSASGRGAPYEQYF
CDR3nt: TGCAGTGCTAGCGGACGCGGTGCCCCCTACGAGCAGTACTTC

j_gene: TRBJ2-6
abundance: few
d_gene: -
v_gene: TRBV11-2
CDR3aa: CASRAGAGANVLTF
CDR3nt: TGTGCCAGCAGAGCAGGGGCTGGGGCCAACGTCCTGACTTTC

j_gene: TRBJ2-7
abundance: many
d_gene: TRBD2
v_gene: TRBV7-2
CDR3aa: CASSPGLAGGSQYF
CDR3nt: TGTGCCAGCAGCCCCGGACTAGCGGGAGGATCGCAGTACTTC

j_gene: TRBJ2-3
abundance: few
d_gene: -
v_gene: TRBV6-2/TRBV6-3
CDR3aa: CASSTGLDTQYF
CDR3nt: TGTGCCAGCAGTACAGGGCTAGATACGCAGTATTTT

j_gene: TRBJ1-1
abundance: few
d_gene: TRBD1
v_gene: TRBV7-2
CDR3aa: CASSLTGGASTEAFF
CDR3nt: TGTGCCAGCAGCTTAACAGGGGGCGCGAGCACTGAAGCTTTCTTT

j_gene: TRBJ2-7
abundance: few
d_gene: -
v_gene: TRBV2
CDR3aa: CASSEMRGTYEQYF
CDR3nt: TGTGCCAGCAGTGAAATGAGGGGAACCTACGAGCAGTACTTC

j_gene: TRBJ2-1
abundance: -
d_gene: TRBD1
v_gene: TRBV5-4
CDR3aa: CASSSDREKSYNEQFF
CDR3nt: TGTGCCAGCAGCTCGGACAGGGAAAAGTCCTACAATGAGCAGTTCTTC

j_gene: TRBJ2-1
abundance: few
d_gene: -
v_gene: TRBV24-1
CDR3aa: CATSDPATSEQFF
CDR3nt: TGTGCCACCAGTGATCCCGCTACTAGTGAGCAGTTCTTC

j_gene: TRBJ2-5
abundance: -
d_gene: -
v_gene: TRBV5-1
CDR3aa: CASSEDGVGETQYF
CDR3nt: TGCGCCAGCAGCGAGGACGGGGTTGGGGAGACCCAGTACTTC

j_gene: TRBJ2-7
abundance: -
d_gene: -
v_gene: TRBV27
CDR3aa: CASSTAGPNYEQYF
CDR3nt: TGTGCCAGCAGCACCGCGGGACCGAACTACGAGCAGTACTTC

j_gene: TRBJ1-4
abundance: few
d_gene: -
v_gene: TRBV7-2
CDR3aa: CASSLPGGGDEKLFF
CDR3nt: TGTGCCAGCAGCTTACCCGGGGGCGGGGATGAAAAACTGTTTTTT

j_gene: TRBJ1-5
abundance: -
d_gene: -
v_gene: TRBV7-6
CDR3aa: CASSRNPGLLRSNQPQHF
CDR3nt: TGTGCCAGCAGCCGAAACCCCGGGCTCCTGAGAAGCAATCAGCCCCAGCATTTT

j_gene: TRBJ1-4
abundance: few
d_gene: -
v_gene: TRBV7-2
CDR3aa: CASSSLRATNEKLFF
CDR3nt: TGTGCCAGCAGCTCCCTCAGGGCAACTAATGAAAAACTGTTTTTT